The rows below give T cell receptor beta chains drawn from one sample of a study of blood T cell repertoires in COVID-19. Assay used: immunoSEQ multiplex PCR; TCRdb lists only in-frame clones, some missing. The table lists roughly 170,000 clones, 70% to 85% of them singletons. The sample comprised peripheral blood. The receptors were gathered from a human donor in a cohort sampled during active COVID-19. The CDR3 runs from the conserved cysteine through the conserved F or W. The D gene is left open where the match is weak. Rows may omit the clone size; those that give it use once, few, many or a size class.

J | size | V | D | CDR3 | DNA
TRBJ1-2 | NA | TRBV5-4 | NA | CASSSEGGRVAGYTF | TGTGCCAGCAGCTCTGAAGGGGGTCGGGTTGCTGGCTACACCTTC
TRBJ1-2 | NA | TRBV6-5 | TRBD1 | CASSSLNRGAGYTF | TGTGCCAGCAGTTCCCTAAACAGGGGCGCGGGCTACACCTTC
TRBJ1-2 | NA | TRBV13 | TRBD1 | CASNRDRDNYGYTF | TGTGCCAGCAACCGGGACAGGGATAACTATGGCTACACCTTC
TRBJ2-5 | once | TRBV5-1 | NA | CASSSGGRTGETQYF | TGCGCCAGCAGCTCCGGTGGACGCACAGGGGAGACCCAGTACTTC
TRBJ1-4 | NA | TRBV5-5 | NA | CASSLSGGIEKLFF | TGTGCCAGCAGCTTGAGTGGGGGGATTGAAAAACTGTTTTTT
TRBJ2-4 | NA | TRBV11-2 | NA | CASSPGQAGGNIQYF | TGTGCCAGCAGCCCTGGACAGGCGGGGGGAAACATTCAGTACTTC
TRBJ1-2 | NA | TRBV6-6 | NA | CASSYSSANYGYTF | TGTGCCAGCAGTTACTCTTCCGCTAACTATGGCTACACCTTC
TRBJ1-6 | NA | TRBV6-4 | NA | CASSETDYNSPLHF | TGTGCCAGCAGCGAGACAGACTATAATTCACCCCTCCACTTT
TRBJ2-5 | NA | TRBV29-1 | NA | CSGGLGETQYF | TGCAGCGGCGGCCTTGGGGAGACCCAGTACTTC
TRBJ1-1 | NA | TRBV9 | NA | CASSVAGAAGTEAFF | TGTGCCAGCAGCGTAGCTGGCGCAGCGGGCACTGAAGCTTTCTTT
TRBJ2-7 | NA | TRBV6-2/TRBV6-3 | TRBD1 | CASSYWTGGYEQYF | TGTGCCAGCAGTTACTGGACAGGGGGCTACGAGCAGTACTTC
TRBJ2-1 | NA | TRBV9 | TRBD1 | CASSVATGGQGSSYNEQFF | TGTGCCAGCAGCGTAGCTACAGGGGGGCAGGGGAGCTCCTACAATGAGCAGTTCTTC
TRBJ2-7 | NA | TRBV21-1 | NA | CASSFSGSPYEQYF | TGTGCCAGCAGCTTTTCGGGGAGCCCCTACGAGCAGTACTTC
TRBJ1-2 | NA | TRBV2 | NA | CASSASGDYGYTF | TGTGCCAGCAGTGCCTCGGGTGACTATGGCTACACCTTC
TRBJ2-1 | NA | TRBV15 | TRBD2 | CATSFGLAGGTHEQFF | TGTGCCACCAGCTTCGGACTAGCGGGGGGGACTCATGAGCAGTTCTTC
TRBJ1-1 | NA | TRBV5-6 | NA | CASSSVYLNTEAFF | TGTGCCAGCAGCTCGGTCTACTTGAACACTGAAGCTTTCTTT
TRBJ2-3 | once | TRBV5-1 | NA | CASSLSQGTDTQYF | TGCGCCAGCAGCTTGAGCCAGGGCACAGATACGCAGTATTTT
TRBJ2-5 | NA | TRBV14 | TRBD1 | CASSQDPRDGDRTQETQYF | TGTGCCAGCAGCCAAGATCCCCGAGATGGGGACAGGACCCAAGAGACCCAGTACTTC
TRBJ2-2 | NA | TRBV3-1/TRBV3-2 | NA | CASSQGQYTGELFF | TGTGCCAGCAGCCAGGGGCAGTACACCGGGGAGCTGTTTTTT
TRBJ1-4 | NA | TRBV2 | NA | CASSETGANEKLFF | TGTGCCAGCAGCGAGACAGGCGCTAATGAAAAACTGTTTTTT
TRBJ1-2 | NA | TRBV4-2 | NA | CASSQSTVGGSGYTF | TGTGCCAGCAGCCAGTCTACAGTTGGGGGCTCTGGCTACACCTTC
TRBJ1-2 | NA | TRBV5-5 | NA | CASSLAPGEGGYTF | TGTGCCAGCAGCTTGGCCCCAGGGGAGGGTGGCTACACCTTC
TRBJ1-5 | NA | TRBV27 | NA | CASKSRGPQHF | TGTGCCAGCAAAAGCCGAGGACCCCAGCATTTT
TRBJ1-2 | NA | TRBV12-3/TRBV12-4 | NA | CASSLSRGYGYTF | TGTGCCAGCAGTTTAAGCCGGGGCTATGGCTACACCTTC
TRBJ1-2 | NA | TRBV29-1 | NA | CSVDVGGPGYGYTF | TGCAGCGTTGACGTAGGAGGGCCGGGCTATGGCTACACCTTC
TRBJ1-5 | once | TRBV27 | TRBD1 | CASSLFRGTGNQPQHF | TGTGCCAGCAGTTTATTTAGGGGGACAGGTAATCAGCCCCAGCATTTT
TRBJ1-6 | NA | TRBV19 | TRBD1 | CASSRTGDRSYNSPLHF | TGTGCCAGTAGCCGGACAGGGGACCGCTCCTATAATTCACCCCTCCACTTT
TRBJ1-2 | few | TRBV5-1 | TRBD1 | CASSTGQGIANYGYTF | TGCGCCAGCAGCACGGGACAGGGAATCGCTAACTATGGCTACACCTTC
TRBJ2-1 | NA | TRBV3-1/TRBV3-2 | NA | CASSQVYEQFF | TGTGCCAGCAGCCAAGTCTATGAGCAGTTCTTC
TRBJ1-5 | NA | TRBV5-1 | TRBD1 | CASSPGQGGGDSNQPQHF | TGCGCCAGCAGCCCCGGACAGGGAGGGGGAGATAGCAATCAGCCCCAGCATTTT
TRBJ2-1 | NA | TRBV11-2 | TRBD1 | CASSAGTVGEQFF | TGTGCCAGCAGCGCAGGGACAGTCGGGGAGCAGTTCTTC
TRBJ2-7 | NA | TRBV27 | TRBD1 | CASSPPTGGYEQYF | TGTGCCAGCAGTCCTCCGACAGGGGGATACGAGCAGTACTTC
TRBJ2-7 | NA | TRBV18 | NA | CASPPGPGQFNEQYF | TGTGCCAGCCCTCCGGGCCCGGGACAATTCAACGAGCAGTACTTC
TRBJ2-7 | NA | TRBV13 | NA | CASSLGGTTSYEQYF | TGTGCCAGCAGCTTAGGTGGGACAACATCCTACGAGCAGTACTTC
TRBJ2-7 | NA | TRBV6-5 | TRBD1 | CASSPGQGGYEQYF | TGTGCCAGCAGCCCGGGACAGGGTGGCTACGAGCAGTACTTC
TRBJ1-2 | few | TRBV5-1 | TRBD1 | CASSWEDRSYGYTF | TGCGCCAGCAGCTGGGAGGACAGGTCTTATGGCTACACCTTC
TRBJ1-2 | NA | TRBV9 | NA | CASSLRPGGAGGYTF | TGTGCCAGCAGCCTCCGCCCTGGGGGGGCGGGGGGCTACACCTTC
TRBJ2-7 | NA | TRBV5-6 | TRBD1 | CASRNFRTGSYEQYF | TGTGCCAGCCGAAACTTCAGGACAGGCTCCTACGAGCAGTACTTC
TRBJ1-2 | NA | TRBV2 | NA | CASSEGGQPGVYGYTF | TGTGCCAGCAGTGAAGGAGGACAGCCAGGGGTCTATGGCTACACCTTC
TRBJ2-3 | NA | TRBV5-4 | NA | CASGQGTDTQYF | TGTGCAAGCGGGCAGGGCACAGATACGCAGTATTTT
TRBJ1-2 | NA | TRBV5-1 | TRBD1 | CASSSTPGQGGGYTF | TGCGCCAGCAGCTCAACCCCGGGACAGGGAGGTGGCTACACCTTC
TRBJ2-1 | NA | TRBV30 | NA | CAWRVREQFF | TGTGCCTGGAGGGTGCGTGAGCAGTTCTTC
TRBJ2-2 | NA | TRBV4-1 | TRBD2 | CASSQEPGLAGGDTGELFF | TGCGCCAGCAGCCAAGAACCGGGACTAGCGGGGGGTGACACCGGGGAGCTGTTTTTT
TRBJ1-3 | NA | TRBV11-2 | TRBD1 | CASSSRDRADGNTIYF | TGTGCCAGTTCTTCGAGGGACAGGGCAGATGGAAACACCATATATTTT
TRBJ2-7 | NA | TRBV18 | NA | CASSQRAGTSYEQYF | TGTGCCAGCTCACAACGGGCAGGGACAAGCTACGAGCAGTACTTC
TRBJ2-5 | NA | TRBV11-2 | TRBD2 | CASSRGGLTSGGLQETQYF | TGTGCCAGCAGCCGAGGGGGCCTAACTAGCGGGGGGTTACAAGAGACCCAGTACTTC
TRBJ2-5 | NA | TRBV11-2 | NA | CASSLDSPGGETQYF | TGTGCCAGCAGCTTAGATTCCCCAGGAGGGGAGACCCAGTACTTC